These 14 T cell receptor beta chains came from one sample sequenced in a study of CD8 T cells in ankylosing spondylitis. One entry per CDR3 protein results from TCRdb running MiXCR on the 5' RACE reads. Of about 700,000 distinct CDR3 sequences in the sample, around a fifth are singletons; the top ten hold about 19%. Study results and caveats: Characteristic of ankylosing spondylitis blood, it appeared, was a TCR beta motif comprising fewer than 10 highly homologous variants.

No antigens are known for them. Material: blood, either unsorted or a sorted T cell fraction (not recorded which). The receptors were sampled from a male donor with ankylosing spondylitis.

This clonotype has more than one count but fewer than ten. The rearrangement joins TRBV5-5 to TRBJ2-2, with D possibly being TRBD2 (5 bases). The germline V gene has CDR1 SGHKS and CDR2 YYEKEE (reference sequence). V was trimmed by 2 bases and J by 1 base, leaving 9 bases between them. The CDR3 covers 15 residues. CDR3: CASSFKGENTGELFF. CDR3 DNA: TGTGCCAGCAGCTTTAAGGGAGAGAACACCGGGGAGCTGTTTTTT.

The sample holds a few counts of this clonotype. The chain carries TRBV12-3 or TRBV12-4 and TRBJ2-2; 8 nucleotides agree with TRBD2. V gave up 6 bases and J gave up 0 bases; unmatched junction bases: 6. The CDR3 is made up of 16 amino acids. CDR3 in DNA: TGTGCCAGCAGAAAAGCGGGAGCGGCGAACACCGGGGAGCTGTTTTTT. Its translation is CASRKAGAANTGELFF.

This chain uses TRBV5-1 with TRBJ2-7, with D perhaps matching TRBD1 or TRBD2 (5 bases each). The CDR3 is 15 residues long. CDR1 and CDR2 (germline): SGHRS, YFSETQ. The V gene lost 1 base and the J gene lost 2 bases, with 13 bases spanning the gap. This CDR3 is CASSLSGDGPYEQYF. CDR3 DNA: TGCGCCAGCAGCTTGTCCGGGGACGGACCCTACGAGCAGTACTTC. Looking up the rest from reference TRBV5-1 and TRBJ2-7 gives the full variable domain: KAGVTQTPRYLIKTRGQQVTLSCSPISGHRSVSWYQQTPGQGLQFLFEYFSETQRNKGNFPGRFSGRQFSNSRSEMNVSTLELGDSALYLCASSLSGDGPYEQYFGPGTRLTVT.

The V and J genes are TRBV7-9 and TRBJ2-1, with 13 bases lining up with TRBD2. This CDR3 is 16 amino acids long. Germline lookup yields CDR1 SEHNR and CDR2 FQNEAQ (reference sequence). The J segment lost 8 bases and the V segment lost 5 bases, leaving 9 bases of the junction unmatched. The CDR3 region is CASSTWTSGGLHEQFF. The CDR3 nucleotides are TGTGCCAGCAGCACTTGGACTAGCGGGGGACTACATGAGCAGTTCTTC.

DNA of the CDR3: TGTGCCAGCAGCCCCGGGGGACTAGCGGATCCTGAGACCCAGTACTTC. Its protein product is CASSPGGLADPETQYF. J is TRBJ2-5 and V is TRBV5-4, with 11 bases that match TRBD2. V was pared by 4 bases and J by 5 bases, with 10 bases of the junction left unmatched. The CDR3 length is 16 residues. Per germline, CDR1 SGHNT and CDR2 YYREEE (reference sequence).

The CDR3 nucleotides read TGTGCCAGCAGCTGGACGGGACTAGCGTCTGGCGGTAATGAGCAGTTCTTC. Its protein product is CASSWTGLASGGNEQFF. The chain uses TRBV5-5 and TRBJ2-1; 10 bases fit TRBD2. CDR1 SGHKS and CDR2 YYEKEE come from the germline V gene (reference sequence). V lost 3 bases, J lost 7 bases, and 13 bases stayed unmatched. This CDR3 has 17 amino acids.

The rearrangement links TRBV7-2 to TRBJ1-2; D perhaps matches TRBD1 (5 bases). Germline CDR1 reads SGHTA; CDR2 reads FQGNSA. Between the trimmed V and J ends, which lost 4 bases and 3 bases, there was a span of 15 bases. There are 15 residues in the CDR3. This chain's CDR3 is CASSSQAGGYYGYTF. CDR3 sequence (DNA): TGTGCCAGCAGCTCTCAGGCGGGGGGATACTATGGCTACACCTTC.

V and J are TRBV2 and TRBJ2-7; 8 bases fit TRBD2. The J segment lost 3 bases and the V segment lost 7 bases, leaving 8 bases of the junction unmatched. This CDR3 is built from 14 residues. Germline V gives CDR1 SNHLY, CDR2 FYNNEI. CDR3 amino acids: CASMGELADYEQYF. The CDR3 DNA reads as TGTGCCAGCATGGGGGAACTAGCGGACTACGAGCAGTACTTC. The full variable domain, in which reference TRBV2 and TRBJ2-7 provide the parts outside the CDR3, is EPEVTQTPSHQVTQMGQEVILRCVPISNHLYFYWYRQILGQKVEFLVSFYNNEISEKSEIFDDQFSVERPDGSNFTLKIRSTKLEDSAMYFCASMGELADYEQYFGPGTRLTVT.

The chain recombines TRBV6-5 with TRBJ1-5; TRBD1 is a possible D gene (6 bases). The V end was cut by 4 bases, the J end by 4 bases, with 11 bases between. This CDR3 has 14 residues. Germline loops: CDR1 MNHEY, CDR2 SVGAGI. The DNA for the CDR3 is TGTGCCAGCAGTTGGGACAAGGTGAATCAGCCCCAGCATTTT. Amino acid sequence: CASSWDKVNQPQHF.

In this sample, this clonotype turned up once. V and J are TRBV21-1 and TRBJ2-3; the table's D call, TRBD1, was not checked against the DNA. TRBV21-1 is flagged as a pseudogene. The CDR3 length is 16 residues. The CDR3 region has the DNA TGTGCCAGCAGCAAAGGGATCGGGACACGAGGGAATACGCAGTATTTT. Its protein product is CASSKGIGTRGNTQYF.

This clonotype was observed a handful of times. The rearrangement joins TRBV29-1 to TRBJ2-3; D may correspond to TRBD1 or TRBD2 (5 bases each). The CDR3 is made up of 12 amino acids. Germline assignment: CDR1 SQVTM and CDR2 ANQGSEA. V was trimmed by 4 bases and J by 2 bases, leaving 7 bases between them. CDR3 sequence: CSVGDLTDTQYF. In DNA, the CDR3 is TGCAGCGTTGGGGACCTCACAGATACGCAGTATTTT.

This clonotype occurred a few times. The junction does not match germline at one end; this may be a read error. The chain joins TRBV20-1 to TRBJ1-3; D call uncertain. The CDR3 has 14 residues. CDR1 and CDR2 from the germline V gene are DFQATT and SNEGSKA (reference sequence). The CDR3 DNA reads as TGCAGTGCTTTCCCACCCGACTCTGGCAACACCATATATTTT. Translated, it gives CSAFPPDSGNTIYF.

The gene calls are TRBV29-1 and TRBJ2-5; TRBD2 agrees at 7 bases. J lost 2 bases, V lost 4 bases, and 7 bases had no gene match. Germline V gene data show CDR1 as SQVTM and CDR2 as ANQGSEA. This CDR3 contains 14 residues. The CDR3 protein is CSVARGTTQETQYF. The CDR3 DNA sequence: TGCAGCGTTGCGCGGGGGACTACTCAAGAGACCCAGTACTTC.

The chain joins TRBV11-3 to TRBJ2-7; no reliable D call. Trimming shortened V by 0 bases and J by 2 bases, and 8 bases separated the two germline ends. CDR3 size: 14 residues. The V gene's germline CDR1 is SGHNT and CDR2 YENEEA. The CDR3 spells CASSLETFTYEQYF. The CDR3 DNA is TGTGCCAGCAGCTTAGAGACTTTCACCTACGAGCAGTACTTC.